The present T cell receptor (beta chain) was sequenced within a study of OX40 agonist ivuxolimab in advanced cancers. Germline assignment: CDR1 LNHNV and CDR2 YYDKDF (reference sequence). Losses at the gene ends were 5 bases for V and 6 bases for J; bases not matched to a gene: 2. The length of the CDR3 is 14 residues. Here immunoSEQ multiplex PCR was the method, and the copy in TCRdb shows in-frame clones only, minus some. The repertoire holds fewer than 90,000 clones, 80% to 90% seen once, with 0.15% to 0.2% in the top ten. This clone appeared a single time. This receptor was taken from an adult with an advanced solid tumor such as melanoma, head and neck, liver or kidney cancer. The sample here was CD4+ or CD8+ T cells sorted from blood, taken in a trial of the OX40 agonist ivuxolimab. This chain links TRBV15 with TRBJ2-1; TRBD2 matches at 12 bases. As DNA, the CDR3 is TGTGCCACCAGCCGGACTAGCGGGATCAATGAGCAGTTCTTC. Protein: CATSRTSGINEQFF.